This T cell receptor (beta chain) was documented in a study of T cell responses to AZD1222 COVID-19 vaccine. Findings and limits, study-wide: Spike-specific TCR breadth and depth both grew after two AZD1222 doses. Only a handful of individuals given AZD1222 were seropositive at baseline. Repertoire sampling was restricted to post-peak T cell response timepoints. In the spike-specific TCR repertoire, nearly half reportedly target unmutated variant regions.

Concerning this clone: Antigen: not known.

Assay used: immunoSEQ multiplex PCR; TCRdb lists only in-frame clones, some missing. The table shows over 150,000 clones, with roughly 88% occurring only once. The CDR3 is 14 amino acids. J was trimmed by 4 bases and V by 3 bases; bases with no gene match: 5. From germline, CDR1 is LNHDA and CDR2 SQIVND (reference sequence). This chain joins TRBV19 and TRBJ2-5; 7 positions agree with TRBD1. The receptor's source is an adult who received the AZD1222 COVID-19 vaccine. The sample here was peripheral blood, taken 28 days after the second AZD1222 dose. The DNA of the CDR3 is TGTGCCAGTAGTATCAGGGGGAGCGGAGAGACCCAGTACTTC. As protein: CASSIRGSGETQYF.